In this sample, the clone carrying this TCR beta chain turned up a few times. Antigen specificity is unknown. These data originate in a study of cytomegalovirus exposure and HLA in healthy donors. Points from the study as a whole: What TCR beta sequences reportedly achieved was accurate prediction of HLA-A and HLA-B alleles in most subjects.

This PCR relied on a set of 60 Vbeta primers and 13 Jbeta primers. Sequencing was performed with immunoSEQ multiplex PCR; in TCRdb, only in-frame clones are kept and a portion is missing. This sample carries some 110,000 clones, roughly three quarters of them seen once, and the ten largest clones take under 1.5%. CDR1 SEHNR and CDR2 FQNEAQ come from the germline V gene (reference sequence). The CDR3 runs to 18 residues. Trimming left V 2 bases short and J 3 bases short, with 20 bases between. The TCR originated in a middle-aged man in good health and CMV-seronegative. The source material was PBMCs. This chain uses TRBV7-9 with TRBJ2-4; a possible D gene is TRBD1 (5 bases). This CDR3 is CASSLNQGTVRVKNIQYF. CDR3 DNA: TGTGCCAGCAGCTTAAACCAGGGAACGGTTCGGGTCAAAAACATTCAGTACTTC.